The 5 T cell receptor beta chains reported below all come from one sample, sequenced in a study of low-dose radiotherapy and immunotherapy resistance in tumors. TRAV and TRBV primers primed cDNA for both TCRalpha and TCRbeta. Both a constant-region primer and a V-primer adapter served to amplify TCRs across roughly 21 PCR cycles. From the reads, TCRdb called clonotypes with MiXCR, one entry per CDR3 protein. The sample lists under 90,000 distinct CDR3 sequences; over 15% were seen once. Time point denoted: before trial treatment. The sequencing used PBMCs, collected before treatment. These receptors originate from a male donor with prostate cancer.

This clonotype was seen at least ten times. The chain combines TRBV5-1 with TRBJ2-1; D tentatively fits TRBD1 or TRBD2 (5 bases each). V was trimmed by 1 base and J by 4 bases, leaving 12 bases between them. This CDR3 comprises 15 residues. Germline CDR1 is SGHRS and CDR2 is YFSETQ. The CDR3: CASSLLGELYNEQFF. The DNA of the CDR3 is TGCGCCAGCAGCTTGCTGGGGGAACTTTACAATGAGCAGTTCTTC.

Many counts were recorded for this clonotype. This chain joins TRBV5-6 and TRBJ2-3, with TRBD2 matching 9 bases. CDR3 length: 17 residues. V lost 1 base and J lost 4; bases outside the gene matches: 10. CDR1 and CDR2 from the germline V gene are SGHDT and YYEEEE. CDR3 in amino acids: CASSLIGGGAFSDTQYF. The CDR3 DNA is TGTGCCAGCAGCTTGATCGGCGGGGGGGCGTTTTCAGATACGCAGTATTTT.

This clonotype was observed at least ten times. The genes are TRBV7-9 and TRBJ1-2, with TRBD1 matching 7 bases. J lost 6 bases, V lost 5 bases, and 6 bases had no gene match. The germline V gene encodes CDR1 SEHNR and CDR2 FQNEAQ (reference sequence). The CDR3 has 13 amino acids. For the CDR3, the DNA is TGTGCCAGCAGCCGACGCACAGGGGATGGCTACACCTTC. The encoded protein is CASSRRTGDGYTF. Full variable domain (remainder filled in from reference TRBV7-9 and TRBJ1-2): DTGVSQNPRHKITKRGQNVTFRCDPISEHNRLYWYRQTLGQGPEFLTYFQNEAQLEKSRLLSDRFSAERPKGSFSTLEIQRTEQGDSAMYLCASSRRTGDGYTFGSGTRLTVV.

This clonotype has ten or more counts. The DNA for the CDR3 is TGCAGTGCTAGGCGTCCGTGGACAGAAACTGGCGGAAACACCATATATTTT. Its protein is CSARRPWTETGGNTIYF. The chain uses TRBV20-1 and TRBJ1-3, with D tentatively TRBD1 (6 bases). The germline CDR1 and CDR2 sequences are DFQATT and SNEGSKA (reference sequence). Deletions cut 3 bases from V and 4 bases from J, with 22 bases between. This CDR3 is 17 amino acids long.

This clonotype came up many times. CDR3 loop: CASSSRAGEYNEQFF. The CDR3 DNA sequence: TGTGCCAGCAGTTCCCGGGCGGGGGAGTACAATGAGCAGTTCTTC. The chain has TRBV6-2 or TRBV6-3 and TRBJ2-1; 7 positions match TRBD2. J lost 4 bases, V lost 4 bases, and 7 bases had no gene match. Germline V CDR1 and CDR2: MNHEY, SVGEGT. The CDR3 runs 15 residues.